A single sample is the source of the 16 T cell receptor beta chains below, sequenced in a study of tissue T cells after allogeneic stem cell transplantation. Profiling relied on immunoSEQ multiplex PCR, and the TCRdb table lists in-frame clones only, not all of them. The sample records some 4,600 clones, approximately 50% being singletons. Time point described: mouse harvest day 14 after allogeneic transplant. Each mouse received 10^7 T-cell-depleted marrow cells plus 10^6 splenic CD5+ T cells by tail vein. The source material was lymph node tissue. These receptors were taken from a female BALB/c mouse given C57BL/6 T cells with graft-versus-host disease after an allogeneic hematopoietic cell transplant.

Turning to this clone: Germline and genes: mouse. The read halts 1 residue ahead of the CDR3 end, with the missing end drawn from the germline J gene. V is TRBV26 and J is TRBJ2-3; 11 bases match TRBD2. This CDR3 has 16 residues. The germline gives CDR1 KGHPV, CDR2 FQNQEV (reference sequence). After removal of 2 bases from V and 0 bases from J, the junction contained 1 base not matched to a gene. Incomplete CDR3 DNA: TGTGCCAGCAGTCTGGGGACTGGGGGTAGTGCAGAAACGCTGTAT. It translates to CASSLGTGGSAETLY. The full CDR3 protein is CASSLGTGGSAETLYF. Looking up the rest from reference TRBV26 and TRBJ2-3 gives the full variable domain: NSKVIQTPRYLVKGQGQKAKMRCIPEKGHPVVFWYQQNKNNEFKFLINFQNQEVLQQIDMTEKRFSAECPSNSPCSLEIQSSEAGDSALYLCASSLGTGGSAETLYFGSGTRLTVL.

The sample holds one count of this clone. Each gene name is a mouse one. The read ends 1 residue shy of where the CDR3 ends; the end is completed using the germline J gene. The chain employs TRBV26 and TRBJ2-3; 10 bases match TRBD2. CDR1 KGHPV and CDR2 FQNQEV come from the germline V gene (reference sequence). This CDR3 spans 15 amino acids. After removal of 4 bases from V and 1 base from J, the junction contained 2 bases not matched to a gene. Partial CDR3 DNA: TGTGCCAGCAGTCCTGGACTGGGGGGTGCAGAAACGCTGTAT. Translation gives CASSPGLGGAETLY. The whole CDR3 protein reads CASSPGLGGAETLYF.

As regards this clone: The genes are named according to mouse. The read ends 1 residue early relative to the CDR3; the germline J gene fills the gap. The chain combines TRBV26 with TRBJ1-4; no clear D gene. V was shortened by 2 bases and J by 0 bases, with 4 bases between the two germline ends. The CDR3 contains 14 residues. The germline gives CDR1 KGHPV, CDR2 FQNQEV (reference sequence). This chain's CDR3 is CASSLTFSNERLFF. The sequenced part of the CDR3 DNA is TGTGCCAGCAGTCTGACATTTTCCAACGAAAGATTATTT.

This clone was detected only a few times. These gene names are mouse names. The read gets to within 1 residue of the CDR3 end, and the germline J gene fills in the rest. The chain joins TRBV26 to TRBJ1-1; D perhaps matches TRBD1 (5 bases). The CDR3 covers 14 residues. From germline, CDR1 is KGHPV and CDR2 FQNQEV (reference sequence). V gave up 4 bases and J gave up 0 bases, with 9 bases separating them. The part of the CDR3 DNA that was read is TGTGCCAGCAGTCCGCAGGGTGCAAACACAGAAGTCTTC. Protein sequence: CASSPQGANTEVF. The CDR3 as a whole reads CASSPQGANTEVFF.

The sample holds a few counts of this clone. Gene names refer to mouse genes. The read terminates 1 residue ahead of where the CDR3 ends, so the germline J gene completes it. The chain links TRBV26 to TRBJ1-4; 10 bases match TRBD1. V trimming: 2 bases; J trimming: 6 bases; junction bases outside the gene matches: 0. The CDR3 runs 14 residues. Germline V lookup: CDR1 KGHPV, CDR2 FQNQEV (reference sequence). The part of the CDR3 DNA that was read is TGTGCCAGCAGTCTGGACAGGGGGCACGAAAGATTATTT. Protein sequence: CASSLDRGHERLF. The entire CDR3 protein reads CASSLDRGHERLFF. The whole variable domain, filled in from reference TRBV26 and TRBJ1-4, reads NSKVIQTPRYLVKGQGQKAKMRCIPEKGHPVVFWYQQNKNNEFKFLINFQNQEVLQQIDMTEKRFSAECPSNSPCSLEIQSSEAGDSALYLCASSLDRGHERLFFGHGTKLSVL.

Notes on this clone: All gene names here are mouse names. The DNA ends 1 residue before the CDR3 does, and the rest of the CDR3 is filled in from the germline J gene. The chain is built from TRBV26 and TRBJ1-1; D is undetermined. There are 11 residues in the CDR3. Germline CDR1 and CDR2: KGHPV and FQNQEV (reference sequence). Between the trimmed V and J ends, which lost 2 bases and 5 bases, there was a span of 3 bases. The DNA read from the CDR3 is TGTGCCAGCAGTCTGGAAACAGAAGTCTTC. Translation: CASSLETEVF. The CDR3 in its entirety is CASSLETEVFF.

In regard to this clone: Gene labels here are mouse ones. The read comes to an end 1 residue before the CDR3 does, leaving the germline J gene to fill in the end. The rearrangement links TRBV31 to TRBJ1-3; 9 positions agree with TRBD1. Germline CDR1 GKSSPN, CDR2 SITVG. V lost 1 base and J lost 2; bases outside the gene matches: 0. The length of the CDR3 is 14 residues. CDR3: CAWSRDRAGNTLYF. The DNA read from the CDR3 is TGTGCCTGGAGTCGGGACAGGGCTGGAAATACGCTCTAT.

The sample holds a few counts of this clone. Gene names follow the mouse nomenclature. The CDR3 goes on 1 residue after the read ends, and that part is filled in from the germline J gene. The rearrangement links TRBV12-1 to TRBJ1-1; D uncertain. Trimming cost V 0 bases and J 4 bases, with 8 bases left between them. CDR1 SGHSN and CDR2 HYEKVE come from the germline V gene. This CDR3 region has 13 residues. The part of the CDR3 DNA that was read is TGTGCCAGCTCTCTCGGAGGGCGCACAGAAGTCTTC. It codes for CASSLGGRTEVF. The complete CDR3 sequence is CASSLGGRTEVFF.

Worth noting for this clone: Mouse gene names apply. The sequenced fragment ends 1 residue before the CDR3 boundary, so the rest is inferred from the germline J gene. This rearrangement joins TRBV3 to TRBJ2-1; 12 bases align to TRBD2. Per germline, CDR1 SNHLY and CDR2 FYNGKV (reference sequence). The CDR3 consists of 15 residues. The V and J ends lost 5 bases and 4 bases, in that order; junction bases with no gene match: 3. The CDR3 region is CASSLGLGGYAEQFF. Partial CDR3 DNA: TGTGCCAGCAGCCTCGGACTGGGGGGGTATGCTGAGCAGTTC. The variable domain in full, with the rest retrieved from reference TRBV3 and TRBJ2-1, is GPKVLQIPSHQIIDMGQMVTLNCDPVSNHLYFYWYKQILGQQMEFLVNFYNGKVMEKSKLFKDQFSVERPDGSYFTLKIQPTALEDSAVYFCASSLGLGGYAEQFFGPGTRLTVL.

Comment on this clone: Gene names are mouse gene names. The missing CDR3 end, 1 residue past where the read stops, is filled in from the germline J gene. This chain links TRBV15 with TRBJ2-2; D gene ambiguous. Trimming took 0 bases from V and 0 from J, leaving 5 bases between them. In germline, CDR1 is SGHND, CDR2 FRSKSL. This CDR3 contains 15 residues. The sequenced part of the CDR3 DNA is TGTGCCAGCAGTTTAGCGCCCGCAAACACCGGGCAGCTCTAC. It translates to CASSLAPANTGQLY. The whole CDR3 reads CASSLAPANTGQLYF.

Remarks on this clone: Any gene name here is a mouse gene name. Read data end 1 residue before the CDR3 end; the end is taken from the germline J gene. This chain links TRBV19 with TRBJ2-3; D gene unclear. V was trimmed by 1 base and J by 0 bases, leaving 6 bases between them. Germline V gene lookup returns CDR1 FNHDT and CDR2 SITEND (reference sequence). The CDR3 has 14 residues. Partial CDR3 DNA: TGTGCCAGCAGTATAAGAGCTAGTGCAGAAACGCTGTAT. Encoded protein: CASSIRASAETLY. The full CDR3 sequence reads CASSIRASAETLYF. Looking up the rest from reference TRBV19 and TRBJ2-3 gives the full variable domain: GGIITQTPKFLIGQEGQKLTLKCQQNFNHDTMYWYRQDSGKGLRLIYYSITENDLQKGDLSEGYDASREKKSSFSLTVTSAQKNEMAVFLCASSIRASAETLYFGSGTRLTVL.

This clone is labeled as medium-sized. The genes and germline here are from mouse. The read halts 1 residue ahead of the CDR3 end, with the missing end drawn from the germline J gene. V is TRBV12-2 and J is TRBJ2-1, with 12 bases aligning to TRBD2. Germline-derived CDR1 and CDR2 are SGHLS and HYDKME. This CDR3 spans 16 amino acids. J was trimmed by 4 bases and V by 0 bases; bases with no gene match: 3. The part of the CDR3 DNA that was read is TGTGCCAGCTCTCTCGGACTGGGGGGGAAATATGCTGAGCAGTTC. The encoded protein is CASSLGLGGKYAEQF. The CDR3 in its entirety is CASSLGLGGKYAEQFF.

Concerning this clone itself: Mouse germline and gene names are used. The CDR3 extends 1 residue past the end of the read, so its final part is completed from the germline J gene. V is TRBV23 and J is TRBJ2-4; TRBD1, the table's D call, was not compared with the DNA. The CDR3 runs 14 residues. Looked up from germline, CDR1 is KGHTA and CDR2 is FQNQQP. The CDR3 loop reads CSSSQYRAENTLYF. CDR3 DNA, as far as it was read: TGCTCCAGCAGTCAATACAGGGCCGAAAACACCTTGTAC.

Turning to this clone: Gene names follow the mouse nomenclature. The read ends 1 residue early relative to the CDR3; the germline J gene fills the gap. This chain uses TRBV26 with TRBJ1-3; D call uncertain. This CDR3 has 14 residues. The germline gives CDR1 KGHPV, CDR2 FQNQEV (reference sequence). The ends were cut back, 2 bases at V and 0 bases at J, with 5 bases in the middle. The CDR3 loop is CASSLGNSGNTLYF. Incomplete CDR3 DNA: TGTGCCAGCAGTCTGGGAAATTCTGGAAATACGCTCTAT.

About this clone itself: Gene and germline names: mouse. The read terminates 1 residue ahead of where the CDR3 ends, so the germline J gene completes it. V is TRBV13-1 and J is TRBJ2-5; a weak D match, TRBD1 (6 bases). V lost 1 base to trimming and J lost 5 bases, with 8 bases between them. The CDR3 is made up of 13 amino acids. Per germline, CDR1 NSHNY and CDR2 SYGAGN. The CDR3 bases that were read are TGTGCCAGCAGTGATCAGGGGCGAGACACCCAGTAC. Translating gives CASSDQGRDTQY. The full-length CDR3 reads as CASSDQGRDTQYF.

As regards this clone: These gene names are mouse names. With the read ending 1 residue before the CDR3 end, the germline J gene is used to fill in that end. This chain joins TRBV2 and TRBJ2-7; D could derive from TRBD1 or TRBD2 (5 bases each). The V end lost 1 base, the J end lost 4 bases, and 8 bases lay between the germline ends. The CDR3 totals 13 residues. CDR1 LGHNA and CDR2 YSYQKL come from the germline V gene. The part of the CDR3 DNA that was read is TGTGCCAGCAGCCAAGGGGGCCGATATGAACAGTAC. Protein: CASSQGGRYEQY. The complete CDR3 protein is CASSQGGRYEQYF.